This record concerns one TCR beta chain sequence. Its antigen remains unidentified. Per-base qualities were not stored, and no clone one base away is much larger. TCRbeta CDR3 regions were amplified from genomic DNA using the immunoSEQ Assay, a bias-controlled multiplex PCR. The original methods were these. Nucleated cell counts per sample were estimated from amplification of reference gene primers within the assay. To quantify the absolute abundance of each unique TCRbeta CDR3 rearrangement, sequence reads were collapsed and filtered. For each sample, productive Simpson clonality was calculated by taking the square root of Simpson's diversity index across productive rearrangements. TCRdb took this table from immuneACCESS and kept in-frame rearrangements with V and J called. Such tables lack part of the clones; where checked against another copy, unresolved V genes explain under half of the gap, and the rest is unexplained. V and J calls plus clone size are reproduced from that table; the DNA served to infer D and trimming. This sample gives about 250,000 clones in total; roughly 86% of them show up just once. The ten biggest clones cover under 2% of the sample.

The data belong to a study of blood T cell repertoires in COVID-19 (dated by TCRdb to about 2020). Regarding the complete study: Collaborator samples came from the United States, Italy and Spain and covered acute and convalescent phases of COVID-19. Subjects who had been exposed to COVID-19, were actively infected with it, or had recovered from it provided the deeply sampled blood TCRbeta repertoires that made up the dataset. The prospective study material was composed of cDNA or gDNA derived from T cells, B-cell-depleted T cells, or PBMCs. The samples were drawn from two sources: the first 160 participants of the ongoing ImmuneRACE study, and over 1,000 subjects contributed by 6 global collaborators. Where HLA class I and class II types were available, the types were taken from metadata supplied by the sample provider, not from assay-based typing. A de-identified subject ID, COVID-19 status, age in years and sex were almost always included in the sample metadata. A freely available public database, intended as a resource for researchers studying the immune response to SARS-CoV-2, is where the repertoires were released.

Based on the germline V gene (reference sequence), the CDR1 and CDR2 sequences are LNHDA and SQIVND. Trimming takes 5 bases off V and 5 bases off J; junction bases not matched to a gene: 6. The CDR3 sequence holds 15 residues, the cysteine and phenylalanine included. Only the CDR3 DNA stays, 45 bases, in frame from base 1. Findings and caveats that apply to the study as a whole: Clinical and demographic metadata were provided uncurated, with the amount varying by source and participant.

A second Seattle source provided samples from volunteer blood donors who had recovered from COVID-19. Each collaborating institution followed its own protocols to collect whole blood in K2EDTA tubes. For TCRbeta analysis, collaborator samples were shipped as frozen whole blood, as isolated PBMCs, or as DNA extracted from either sample type. Sequenced material: peripheral blood. This TCR came from a woman in her sixties or seventies who had recovered from COVID-19. The sequence links TRBV19 to TRBJ2-5, with 12 bases matching TRBD2. The CDR3: CASSSSGGAGETQYF. The DNA sequence follows: TGTGCCAGTAGTTCTAGCGGGGGGGCCGGGGAGACCCAGTACTTC.